The next 30 T cell receptor beta chains were all read from a single sample in a study of control samples from healthy donors and cancer patients. The method was immunoSEQ multiplex PCR; TCRdb's version includes in-frame clones alone and lacks a portion of them. Altogether around 170,000 clones are present, 80% to 95% being singletons, with the ten largest covering 0.55% to 0.7%. Sample: blood. Receptor source: a woman in her 30s in good health.

The CDR3 nucleotides are TGCGCCAGCAGCATTGGACCTTTTATGAACACTGAAGCTTTCTTT. Translating it yields CASSIGPFMNTEAFF. The chain couples TRBV4-1 to TRBJ1-1; D call uncertain. V lost 5 bases and J 0 bases, leaving 13 bases between the germline ends. This CDR3 region has 15 residues. Germline-derived CDR1 and CDR2 are MGHRA and YSYEKL.

The V and J genes are TRBV7-2 and TRBJ2-6; D remains ambiguous. CDR1 is SGHTA and CDR2 is FQGNSA in the germline V gene. The CDR3 spans 17 residues. The ends were cut back, 1 base at V and 0 bases at J, with 10 bases in the middle. This CDR3 reads CASSLGGSSSGANVLTF. CDR3 nucleotides: TGTGCCAGCAGCTTAGGCGGTTCCAGCTCTGGGGCCAACGTCCTGACTTTC.

The chain carries TRBV18 and TRBJ2-3; TRBD2 matches at 10 bases. The V segment lost 4 bases and the J segment 6 bases; nucleotides outside the gene matches: 13. The CDR3 is 17 amino acids. Germline V gives CDR1 KGHSH, CDR2 LQKENI. CDR3 nucleotide sequence: TGTGCCAGCTCACGCCAAGGGACTAGCGTTTTGTATGATACGCAGTATTTT. It codes for CASSRQGTSVLYDTQYF.

J is TRBJ2-5 and V is TRBV5-1; D may be TRBD1 (5 bases). There are 13 residues in the CDR3. Germline CDR1 reads SGHRS; CDR2 reads YFSETQ. Trimming removed 2 bases at V and 3 bases at J, with 8 bases between. CDR3 nucleotides: TGCGCCAGCAGCTTTGGGGCGGAAGAGACCCAGTACTTC. Protein sequence: CASSFGAEETQYF.

This chain connects TRBV18 to TRBJ1-3, with TRBD1 identical over 8 bases. V dropped 3 bases and J dropped 3; count of bases not matched to a gene: 4. Germline CDR1 KGHSH, CDR2 LQKENI. The CDR3 has 15 residues. The CDR3 reads CASSPPGGFGNTIYF. DNA for the CDR3: TGTGCCAGCTCACCCCCAGGGGGCTTTGGAAACACCATATATTTT.

The rearrangement uses TRBV7-9 and TRBJ2-6; TRBD1 might be the D (6 bases). There are 16 residues in the CDR3. The V gene lost 4 bases and the J gene lost 4 bases, with 14 bases spanning the gap. The germline V gene has CDR1 SEHNR and CDR2 FQNEAQ (reference sequence). The CDR3 bases are TGTGCCAGCAGCTCCAGCAGGGGAACAGGGGCCAACGTCCTGACTTTC. It yields the protein CASSSSRGTGANVLTF.

The sample holds a few counts of this clone. The chain has TRBV7-8 and TRBJ2-7; 8 positions match TRBD2. The J segment lost 5 bases and the V segment lost 5 bases, leaving 5 bases of the junction unmatched. The CDR3 length is 13 residues. CDR1 SGHVS and CDR2 FQNEAQ come from the germline V gene. As DNA, the CDR3 is TGTGCCAGCAGCCAGACTAGCGATCACGAGCAGTACTTC. Its translation is CASSQTSDHEQYF.

This chain uses TRBV4-2 with TRBJ2-2, with 8 nucleotides matching TRBD2. Per germline, CDR1 LGHNA and CDR2 YNFKEQ. The CDR3 runs to 17 residues. V shed 3 bases, J shed 7 bases, and the junction held 13 bases outside the gene matches. CDR3 DNA sequence: TGTGCCAGCAGCCAGCCTGGACTAGCTCTTGGAGACGGGGAGCTGTTTTTT. Protein product: CASSQPGLALGDGELFF.

The CDR3 loop is CSVTGTGTYNEQFF. The DNA for the CDR3 is TGCAGCGTCACCGGGACAGGGACCTACAATGAGCAGTTCTTC. The chain is built from TRBV29-1 and TRBJ2-1, with 9 positions matching TRBD1. Per the germline V gene, CDR1 is SQVTM and CDR2 is ANQGSEA. With V trimmed by 6 bases and J by 2 bases, 5 bases remained unmatched. This CDR3 has 14 amino acids.

The chain employs TRBV15 and TRBJ1-2, with no clear D. This CDR3 spans 14 amino acids. The germline V and J ends were trimmed by 0 bases and 4 bases, with 9 bases remaining between them. The germline V gene has CDR1 LNHNV and CDR2 YYDKDF (reference sequence). In nucleotides, the CDR3 is TGTGCCACCAGCAGAGATTTGATGGCCTATGGCTACACCTTC. Protein: CATSRDLMAYGYTF.

CDR3 protein: CASSLAAGGGDTQYF. CDR3 DNA: TGTGCCAGCAGCTTAGCGGCGGGAGGAGGAGATACGCAGTATTTT. V and J are TRBV7-2 and TRBJ2-3; 8 positions agree with TRBD2. The germline CDR1 and CDR2 sequences are SGHTA and FQGNSA. V shed 0 bases and J 5 bases; nucleotides not matched to a gene: 4. This CDR3 has 15 residues. Using reference TRBV7-2 and TRBJ2-3 for the parts outside the CDR3, the full variable domain is GAGVSQSPSNKVTEKGKDVELRCDPISGHTALYWYRQSLGQGLEFLIYFQGNSAPDKSGLPSDRFSAERTGGSVSTLTIQRTQQEDSAVYLCASSLAAGGGDTQYFGPGTRLTVL.

The CDR3 is CASSFGQGYSSYNEQFF. Written as DNA, the CDR3 is TGTGCCAGCAGCTTCGGACAGGGCTATAGCTCCTACAATGAGCAGTTCTTC. The rearrangement uses TRBV9 and TRBJ2-1, with 8 nucleotides matching TRBD1. J gave up 0 bases and V 4 bases, and 9 bases lay outside the gene matches. CDR3 size: 17 residues. Germline V gene sequence: CDR1 SGDLS, CDR2 YYNGEE.

The genes are TRBV10-3 and TRBJ1-5, with a tentative D call TRBD1 (6 bases). The V end lost 5 bases, the J end lost 0 bases, and 8 bases lay between the germline ends. This CDR3 spans 14 amino acids. CDR1 is ENHRY and CDR2 is SYGVKD in the germline V gene. CDR3 loop: CAISPDSSNQPQHF. DNA for the CDR3: TGTGCCATCAGTCCGGACAGTAGCAATCAGCCCCAGCATTTT.

The chain couples TRBV2 to TRBJ2-3, with D unclear. CDR1 is SNHLY and CDR2 is FYNNEI in the germline V gene. The V end lost 4 bases, the J end lost 3 bases, and 5 bases lay between the germline ends. The CDR3 extends over 12 amino acids. This CDR3 reads CASSVVTDTQYF. The CDR3 DNA follows: TGTGCCAGCAGTGTGGTGACAGATACGCAGTATTTT.

This chain joins TRBV4-2 and TRBJ2-1, with TRBD2 as a possible D gene (5 bases). Germline CDR1 reads LGHNA; CDR2 reads YNFKEQ. This CDR3 has 17 residues. With 0 bases removed from V and 12 bases from J, the gap between germline ends came to 24 bases. Written as DNA, the CDR3 is TGTGCCAGCAGCCAAGAGGAAACAGCGGCTAGTTCGCTTGGGCAGTTCTTC. Translation: CASSQEETAASSLGQFF.

V usage is TRBV7-2 and J usage is TRBJ2-7; 7 nucleotides line up with TRBD2. CDR1 SGHTA and CDR2 FQGNSA come from the germline V gene. The CDR3 spans 13 residues. V lost 6 bases and J lost 6; bases outside the gene matches: 8. CDR3 residues: CASRNGWGGEQYF. Here the CDR3 DNA reads TGTGCCAGCAGGAACGGGTGGGGGGGCGAGCAGTACTTC.

The chain employs TRBV5-1 and TRBJ1-3; D gene unclear. This CDR3 has 12 residues. Germline V CDR1 and CDR2: SGHRS, YFSETQ. The V end was cut by 4 bases, the J end by 5 bases, with 7 bases between. The CDR3 coding sequence is TGCGCCAGCAGCGCCACCAGAAACACCATATATTTT. The encoded protein is CASSATRNTIYF.

This chain connects TRBV6-7 to TRBJ2-7; weak D call: TRBD2 (6 bases). TRBV6-7 is an open reading frame whose function is uncertain. Trimming took 4 bases from V and 7 from J, leaving 8 bases between them. The length of the CDR3 is 11 residues. Here the CDR3 DNA reads TGTGCCAGCAGTTCTGCGGGGGAGCAGTACTTC. Translation: CASSSAGEQYF.

This chain uses TRBV4-2 with TRBJ1-3; D may be TRBD1 (5 bases). Trimming took 0 bases from V and 4 from J, leaving 10 bases between them. The CDR3 sequence is 15 residues long. CDR1 LGHNA and CDR2 YNFKEQ come from the germline V gene. This chain's CDR3 is CASSQDLTVGNTIYF. The CDR3, as DNA: TGTGCCAGCAGCCAAGACCTGACAGTGGGAAACACCATATATTTT.

The chain recombines TRBV5-4 with TRBJ2-3; a weak D match, TRBD2 (5 bases). Germline loops: CDR1 SGHNT, CDR2 YYREEE (reference sequence). V was clipped by 6 bases and J by 5 bases, with 13 bases between them. There are 13 residues in the CDR3. This CDR3 reads CASMGSRGDTQYF. CDR3 bases: TGTGCCAGCATGGGAAGCCGGGGAGATACGCAGTATTTT.

The V call is TRBV4-1, the J call TRBJ2-7; no definite D call. This CDR3 spans 15 amino acids. V lost 3 bases to trimming and J lost 3 bases, with 15 bases between them. Germline V gene data show CDR1 as MGHRA and CDR2 as YSYEKL. CDR3 residues: CASSQPHGRSYEQYF. The CDR3 nucleotides read TGCGCCAGCAGCCAGCCCCATGGTAGGAGCTACGAGCAGTACTTC.

The J gene is TRBJ1-6, the V gene TRBV9; D gene uncertain. The length of the CDR3 is 15 residues. CDR1 is SGDLS, CDR2 YYNGEE, per germline. With 0 bases removed from V and 7 bases from J, the gap between germline ends came to 11 bases. This CDR3 reads CASSVDVTENSPLHF. For the CDR3, the DNA is TGTGCCAGCAGCGTAGATGTGACGGAAAATTCACCCCTCCACTTT. Full variable domain (remainder filled in from reference TRBV9 and TRBJ1-6): DSGVTQTPKHLITATGQRVTLRCSPRSGDLSVYWYQQSLDQGLQFLIQYYNGEERAKGNILERFSAQQFPDLHSELNLSSLELGDSALYFCASSVDVTENSPLHFGNGTRLTVT.

This chain links TRBV28 with TRBJ2-3; D is uncertain. Deletions cut 4 bases from V and 2 bases from J, with 16 bases between. Germline values: CDR1 MDHEN, CDR2 SYDVKM. The CDR3 runs to 16 residues. CDR3 loop: CASSSLAGASTDTQYF. As DNA, the CDR3 is TGTGCCAGCAGTTCCCTGGCCGGAGCCTCCACAGATACGCAGTATTTT.

The chain couples TRBV7-8 to TRBJ2-4; D is perhaps TRBD1 or TRBD2 (6 bases each). The CDR3 contains 15 residues. Trimming left V 6 bases short and J 0 bases short, with 12 bases between. The germline V gene encodes CDR1 SGHVS and CDR2 FQNEAQ. The CDR3 DNA is TGTGCCAGCAGGCTAGGGGGGTTAGCCAAAAACATTCAGTACTTC. Translating gives CASRLGGLAKNIQYF.

J is TRBJ1-1 and V is TRBV6-5; no clear D. The CDR3 is 11 residues long. Looked up from germline, CDR1 is MNHEY and CDR2 is SVGAGI. V lost 7 bases and J 3 bases, leaving 6 bases between the germline ends. The CDR3 here is CASNPYTEAFF. CDR3 nucleotide sequence: TGTGCCAGCAACCCGTACACTGAAGCTTTCTTT.

The genes are TRBV6-5 and TRBJ2-2; tentative D call: TRBD1 (6 bases). The CDR3 runs 15 residues. Germline CDR1 MNHEY, CDR2 SVGAGI. The ends were cut back, 6 bases at V and 4 bases at J, with 15 bases in the middle. This chain's CDR3 is CASSPPADSTGELFF. CDR3 bases: TGTGCCAGCAGCCCCCCTGCGGACAGCACCGGGGAGCTGTTTTTT.

This chain links TRBV5-1 with TRBJ1-1, with 7 bases identical to TRBD1. Germline CDR1 is SGHRS and CDR2 is YFSETQ. Trimming removed 4 bases from V and 5 bases from J; junction bases left unmatched: 8. The CDR3 sequence is 14 residues long. The CDR3 sequence is CASSETGTGTEAFF. For the CDR3, the DNA is TGCGCCAGCAGCGAGACAGGGACGGGGACTGAAGCTTTCTTT.

V gene TRBV12-3 or TRBV12-4 combines with J gene TRBJ1-5; no firm D call. The CDR3 contains 12 residues. The ends were cut back, 6 bases at V and 4 bases at J, with 7 bases in the middle. In nucleotides, the CDR3 is TGTGCCAGCAGGGTAGGAAATCAGCCCCAGCATTTT. It yields the protein CASRVGNQPQHF.

The chain is built from TRBV5-8 and TRBJ2-1, with 9 bases that match TRBD2. The CDR3 consists of 13 residues. V dropped 2 bases and J dropped 7; count of bases not matched to a gene: 1. CDR1 is SGHTS, CDR2 YDEGEE, per germline. CDR3 amino acids: CASSLTSGNEQFF. For the CDR3, the DNA is TGTGCCAGCAGCTTAACTAGCGGGAATGAGCAGTTCTTC.

The chain joins TRBV7-9 to TRBJ1-4, with a possible D match to TRBD1 (5 bases). Deletions cut 3 bases from V and 8 bases from J, with 19 bases between. This CDR3 has 16 residues. CDR1 SEHNR and CDR2 FQNEAQ come from the germline V gene (reference sequence). The CDR3 loop is CASSLGLFKEGEKLFF. Written as DNA, the CDR3 is TGTGCCAGCAGCTTGGGACTGTTCAAGGAGGGGGAAAAACTGTTTTTT.